This T cell receptor (beta chain) originates from a study of cytomegalovirus exposure and HLA in healthy donors. The PCR had 60 Vbeta and 13 Jbeta primers. Clones were sequenced by immunoSEQ multiplex PCR, and TCRdb holds only the in-frame ones, with some missing. The repertoire holds some 150,000 clones, with approximately 83% as singletons. This CDR3 has 14 residues. Per germline, CDR1 MNHEY and CDR2 SVGAGI. Deletions cut 7 bases from V and 6 bases from J, with 16 bases between. V is TRBV6-5 and J is TRBJ1-5; possibly TRBD1 for D (6 bases). The source of this sequence is a woman aged 18-30 years in good health and CMV-seronegative. Material: PBMCs. The CDR3 sequence is CASIPGQGSQPQHF. CDR3 DNA sequence: TGTGCCAGCATCCCGGGGCAGGGGAGTCAGCCCCAGCATTTT.